These 9 T cell receptor beta chains were sequenced from one sample in a study of STAT3 mutations in large granular lymphocyte leukemia. General study results and limits: Every T-LGLL patient had at least one immunodominant TCRbeta clonotype.

No antigen has been assigned to these receptors. Repertoires were generated with immunoSEQ multiplex PCR, while TCRdb's copy carries only in-frame clones and drops some. The sample records roughly 38,000 clones, about 88% being singletons. The sequenced sample consisted of PBMCs. The receptors shown here come from a human donor with T large granular lymphocyte leukemia. Some clones in this sample may be carry-over from other donors' samples.

In its sample, this clone was seen a few times. The chain has TRBV6-6 and TRBJ1-6; 9 positions match TRBD1. Germline lookup yields CDR1 MNHNY and CDR2 SVGAGI (reference sequence). Trimming cost V 5 bases and J 8 bases; bases outside gene matches: 7. The length of the CDR3 is 15 residues. CDR3 residues: CASSRDRERDSPLHF. Written as DNA, the CDR3 is TGTGCCAGCAGTCGGGACAGGGAGAGGGATTCACCCCTCCACTTT.

There are a few counts of this clone. This rearrangement joins TRBV6-5 to TRBJ1-6; TRBD1 is a possible D gene (6 bases). Trimming stripped 7 bases from V and 7 bases from J, with 11 bases between. The CDR3 length is 13 residues. Germline loops: CDR1 MNHEY, CDR2 SVGAGI. The chain's CDR3 is CASTGGGNSPLHF. DNA for the CDR3: TGTGCCAGCACCGGGGGCGGAAATTCACCCCTCCACTTT.

The chain couples TRBV19 to TRBJ2-3; 10 bases line up with TRBD1. The trim removed 4 bases at V and 0 bases at J, leaving 4 bases unmatched. Germline CDR1 is LNHDA and CDR2 is SQIVND (reference sequence). This CDR3 region has 16 residues. The CDR3: CASSRQGAPSTDTQYF. CDR3 DNA sequence: TGTGCCAGTAGTAGACAGGGGGCCCCTAGCACAGATACGCAGTATTTT.

The chain is built from TRBV6-1 and TRBJ2-7, with no clear D. Trimming took off 5 bases at V and 0 bases at J, with 11 bases between the two ends. Germline-derived CDR1 and CDR2 are MNHNS and SASEGT. The CDR3 spans 14 residues. The CDR3 DNA reads TGTGCCAGCAGTAAAACTCACAGCTCCTACGAGCAGTACGTC. It specifies CASSKTHSSYEQYV.

This rearrangement joins TRBV7-2 to TRBJ1-5; TRBD1 is a possible D gene (5 bases). Germline CDR1 reads SGHTA; CDR2 reads FQGNSA. The CDR3 has 14 residues. V was clipped by 5 bases and J by 6 bases, with 14 bases between them. The CDR3 loop reads CASSVSGLGQPQHF. CDR3 sequence (DNA): TGTGCCAGCAGCGTCTCAGGGCTGGGTCAGCCCCAGCATTTT.

Only one count was recorded for this clone. The chain recombines TRBV7-2 with TRBJ2-3; D may be TRBD2 (6 bases). Trimming left V 3 bases short and J 3 bases short, with 10 bases between. The germline V gene encodes CDR1 SGHTA and CDR2 FQGNSA. The CDR3 runs to 14 residues. Written as DNA, the CDR3 is TGTGCCAGCAGCTTCGTCGGGGGTACAGATACGCAGTATTTT. Protein product: CASSFVGGTDTQYF.

V and J are TRBV14 and TRBJ2-5; 7 positions agree with TRBD1. The CDR3 consists of 13 residues. The junction had 12 bases not matched to a gene; V was cut back by 4 bases and J by 13 bases. CDR1 SGHDN and CDR2 FVKESK come from the germline V gene. The CDR3 is CASSPTHTGAMYF. The CDR3 DNA reads TGTGCCAGCAGCCCTACGCACACAGGGGCCATGTACTTC.

The J gene is TRBJ1-3, the V gene TRBV19; D remains ambiguous. In germline, CDR1 is LNHDA, CDR2 SQIVND (reference sequence). The CDR3 is 16 amino acids. The germline V and J ends were trimmed by 6 bases and 3 bases, with 18 bases remaining between them. CDR3 sequence reads: CASSLHGVGGGNTIYF. In nucleotides, the CDR3 is TGTGCCAGTAGCCTACACGGGGTTGGAGGTGGAAACACCATATATTTT.

The chain employs TRBV19 and TRBJ2-1, with 8 nucleotides matching TRBD2. The CDR3 totals 15 residues. Germline V gene lookup returns CDR1 LNHDA and CDR2 SQIVND (reference sequence). The J segment lost 3 bases and the V segment lost 5 bases, leaving 6 bases of the junction unmatched. CDR3 DNA sequence: TGTGCCAGTAGTCCGCAAAGCGGGGGCTACAATGAGCAGTTCTTC. This encodes CASSPQSGGYNEQFF. Looking up the rest from reference TRBV19 and TRBJ2-1 gives the full variable domain: DGGITQSPKYLFRKEGQNVTLSCEQNLNHDAMYWYRQDPGQGLRLIYYSQIVNDFQKGDIAEGYSVSREKKESFPLTVTSAQKNPTAFYLCASSPQSGGYNEQFFGPGTRLTVL.